Sequencing of this T cell receptor beta chain was carried out in a study of shared T cell receptors in the human thymus. The V gene's germline CDR1 is SEHNR and CDR2 FQNEAQ (reference sequence). The junction had 15 bases not matched to a gene; V was cut back by 8 bases and J by 4 bases. CDR3 length: 17 amino acids. This clone showed up just once. Libraries were prepared by immunoSEQ multiplex PCR; TCRdb keeps only in-frame clonotypes and omits some of them. This sample yields around 730,000 clones, of which 80% to 90% are seen a single time; roughly 0.01% belongs to the top ten. This sample also appeared in a second study, on human thymus T cells. From that study: Thymus tissue was removed during corrective cardiac surgery.

The receptor's source is a girl under three years old with a congenital heart defect. The chain is built from TRBV7-9 and TRBJ2-2; 8 bases map to TRBD1. Specimen: thymocytes. Written as DNA, the CDR3 is TGTGCCAGCCGGACCAAGACAGGGGAGTTTTTCACCGGGGAGCTGTTTTTT. Its translation: CASRTKTGEFFTGELFF. The whole variable domain, remainder taken from reference TRBV7-9 and TRBJ2-2, is DTGVSQNPRHKITKRGQNVTFRCDPISEHNRLYWYRQTLGQGPEFLTYFQNEAQLEKSRLLSDRFSAERPKGSFSTLEIQRTEQGDSAMYLCASRTKTGEFFTGELFFGEGSRLTVL.